Listed below are T cell receptor beta chains from one sample, sequenced in a study of T cell responses to AZD1222 COVID-19 vaccine. Sequencing was performed with immunoSEQ multiplex PCR; in TCRdb, only in-frame clones are kept and a portion is missing. Among 120,000 or so clones listed, about nine tenths were seen once. Here the sequenced sample was peripheral blood, taken on day 0 of AZD1222 vaccination. The receptors here all came from an adult in good health. CDR3s include the opening cysteine and the closing phenylalanine or tryptophan. Fields, in order: clone size, J gene, V gene, D gene, CDR3 protein, CDR3 DNA. A D gene is named only where the DNA matches it firmly. Where a row states a size, it is once, few, many or the class of an expanded clone; other rows omit it.

size: -; J: TRBJ2-7; V: TRBV6-6; D: -; CDR3: CAAGGGDSYEQYF; DNA: TGTGCCGCTGGGGGAGGAGACTCCTACGAGCAGTACTTC
size: few; J: TRBJ1-1; V: TRBV5-4; D: TRBD1; CDR3: CASSKGTGGLEAFF; DNA: TGTGCCAGCAGCAAAGGGACAGGGGGTCTTGAAGCTTTCTTT
size: -; J: TRBJ2-5; V: TRBV27; D: -; CDR3: CASRVRGGEKAQYF; DNA: TGTGCCAGCAGGGTTAGGGGCGGTGAAAAGGCCCAGTACTTC
size: -; J: TRBJ2-7; V: TRBV5-5; D: TRBD2; CDR3: CASSFSGGAFYEQYF; DNA: TGTGCCAGCAGCTTTAGCGGGGGCGCTTTCTACGAGCAGTACTTC
size: once; J: TRBJ1-3; V: TRBV6-5; D: -; CDR3: CASSYSSRYTNTIYF; DNA: TGTGCCAGCAGTTACTCGTCGAGGTATACAAACACCATATATTTT
size: -; J: TRBJ2-1; V: TRBV18; D: TRBD1; CDR3: CASSRDRTNNEQFF; DNA: TGTGCCAGCTCGCGGGACAGGACGAACAATGAGCAGTTCTTC
size: few; J: TRBJ2-7; V: TRBV7-2; D: TRBD1; CDR3: CASRRSGTGTGSYEQYF; DNA: TGTGCCAGCAGGCGGTCGGGTACCGGGACAGGATCTTACGAGCAGTACTTC
size: -; J: TRBJ2-3; V: TRBV2; D: TRBD1; CDR3: CASSADRGLTDTQYF; DNA: TGTGCCAGCAGCGCAGACAGGGGATTAACAGATACGCAGTATTTT
size: -; J: TRBJ1-1; V: TRBV6-6; D: -; CDR3: CASSSHGRDFGAEAFF; DNA: TGTGCCAGCAGTTCCCACGGGAGGGACTTCGGGGCTGAAGCTTTCTTT
size: -; J: TRBJ1-2; V: TRBV15; D: -; CDR3: CATSRVGGGDYGYTF; DNA: TGTGCCACCAGCAGAGTGGGGGGAGGCGACTATGGCTACACCTTC
size: once; J: TRBJ2-2; V: TRBV5-6; D: -; CDR3: CASSLVGQENIGELFF; DNA: TGTGCCAGCAGCTTGGTGGGCCAGGAAAACATCGGGGAGCTGTTTTTT
size: -; J: TRBJ2-2; V: TRBV6-5; D: -; CDR3: CASLQANTGELFF; DNA: TGTGCCAGCTTACAAGCGAACACCGGGGAGCTGTTTTTT
size: -; J: TRBJ2-1; V: TRBV10-1; D: TRBD2; CDR3: CASQKTSGRKNEQFF; DNA: TGCGCCAGCCAAAAGACTAGCGGGAGGAAAAATGAGCAGTTCTTC
size: -; J: TRBJ2-1; V: TRBV9; D: TRBD2; CDR3: CASSGEVSGRTYNEQFF; DNA: TGTGCCAGCAGCGGAGAGGTTAGCGGGAGGACCTACAATGAGCAGTTCTTC
size: -; J: TRBJ2-1; V: TRBV29-1; D: -; CDR3: CSDGGEQFF; DNA: TGCAGCGACGGGGGTGAGCAGTTCTTC
size: -; J: TRBJ2-1; V: TRBV5-1; D: -; CDR3: CASSLDNEQFF; DNA: TGCGCCAGCAGCTTGGACAATGAGCAGTTCTTC